Below, one TCR beta chain is given with its context. This specimen comes from a study of identical twins. The CDR3 is 16 amino acids. V shed 3 bases and J 4 bases; nucleotides not matched to a gene: 3. One entry per CDR3 protein, called by TCRdb with MiXCR from the 5' RACE reads. The data hold 1.5 million or so distinct CDR3 sequences, with under 35% observed a single time. The sequencing sample was made of cord blood. This sequence joins TRBV12-3 or TRBV12-4 and TRBJ2-3, with 14 nucleotides matching TRBD2. The sequence derives from a newborn girl in good health. CDR3 nucleotide sequence: TGTGCCAGCAGTTTCTGGGGACTAGCGGGGGCAGATACGCAGTATTTT. It specifies CASSFWGLAGADTQYF.